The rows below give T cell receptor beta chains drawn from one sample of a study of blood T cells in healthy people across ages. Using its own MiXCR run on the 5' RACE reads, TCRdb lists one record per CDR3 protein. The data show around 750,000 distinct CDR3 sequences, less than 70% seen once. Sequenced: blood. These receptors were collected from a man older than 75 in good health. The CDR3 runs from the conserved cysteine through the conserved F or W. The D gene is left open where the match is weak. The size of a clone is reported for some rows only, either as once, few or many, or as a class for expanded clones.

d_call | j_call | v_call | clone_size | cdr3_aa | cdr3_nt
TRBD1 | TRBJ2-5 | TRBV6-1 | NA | CASSPRRDRGINGETQYF | TGTGCCAGCAGTCCCCGTAGGGACAGGGGGATTAATGGGGAGACCCAGTACTTC
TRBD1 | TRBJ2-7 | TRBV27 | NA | CASSPVGGPYEQYF | TGTGCCAGCAGTCCCGTAGGGGGCCCCTACGAGCAGTACTTC
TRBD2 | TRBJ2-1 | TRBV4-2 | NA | CASSQDRLAGSLEQFF | TGTGCCAGCAGCCAAGATCGGCTAGCGGGAAGTTTGGAGCAGTTCTTC
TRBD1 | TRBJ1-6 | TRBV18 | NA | CASSPGQDSPLHF | TGTGCCAGCTCACCCGGACAGGATTCACCCCTCCACTTT
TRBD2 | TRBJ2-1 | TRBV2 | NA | CASRGAGLAGVNEQFF | TGTGCCAGCAGGGGCGCCGGACTAGCGGGAGTAAATGAGCAGTTCTTC
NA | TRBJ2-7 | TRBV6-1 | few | CASSDRQFYEQYF | TGTGCCAGCAGTGACCGACAGTTCTACGAGCAGTACTTC
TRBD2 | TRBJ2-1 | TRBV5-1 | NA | CASSLSKRGGSEQFF | TGCGCCAGCAGCTTGTCCAAGCGGGGGGGCAGTGAGCAGTTCTTC
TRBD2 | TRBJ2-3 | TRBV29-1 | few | CSSRGGDTQYF | TGCAGCTCTCGGGGGGGAGATACGCAGTATTTT
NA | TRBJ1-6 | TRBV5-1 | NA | CASSYGGTQNSPLHF | TGCGCCAGCAGCTACGGCGGGACACAGAATTCACCCCTCCACTTT
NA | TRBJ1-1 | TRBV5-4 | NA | CASSPLQGLMTEAFF | TGTGCCAGCAGCCCCCTCCAGGGTCTTATGACTGAAGCTTTCTTT
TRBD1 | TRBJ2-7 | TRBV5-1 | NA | CASSLVRDSTYEQYF | TGCGCCAGCAGCTTGGTCCGGGACAGCACCTACGAGCAGTACTTC
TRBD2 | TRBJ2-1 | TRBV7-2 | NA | CASSLVGVAGIYNEQFF | TGTGCCAGCAGCTTAGTTGGAGTAGCGGGTATCTACAATGAGCAGTTCTTC
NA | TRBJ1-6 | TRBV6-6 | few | CASSPRQALNSPLHF | TGTGCCAGCAGCCCCCGACAGGCACTAAATTCACCCCTCCACTTT
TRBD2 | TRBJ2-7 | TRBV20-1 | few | CSASGGAPYEQYF | TGCAGTGCTAGCGGGGGGGCGCCTTACGAGCAGTACTTC
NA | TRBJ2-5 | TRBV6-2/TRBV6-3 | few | CASLRQEQETQYF | TGTGCCAGCCTCAGACAGGAACAAGAGACCCAGTACTTC
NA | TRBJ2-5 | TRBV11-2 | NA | CASSSWRDSGYEQYF | TGTGCCAGCAGCTCATGGCGGGACAGTGGGTATGAGCAGTACTTC
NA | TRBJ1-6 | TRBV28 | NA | CASSFLPDSPLHF | TGTGCCAGCAGTTTCCTTCCAGATTCACCCCTCCACTTT
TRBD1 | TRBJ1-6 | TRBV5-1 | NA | CASSSGQGASSPLHF | TGCGCCAGCAGCTCCGGACAGGGGGCAAGTTCACCCCTCCACTTT
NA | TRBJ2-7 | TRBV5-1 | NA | CASSLYPRDDPGYEQYF | TGCGCCAGCAGCTTGTACCCTAGGGACGACCCCGGCTACGAGCAGTACTTC
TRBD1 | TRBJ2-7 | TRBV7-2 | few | CASSGRTGNYEQYF | TGTGCCAGCAGCGGCCGGACAGGGAACTACGAGCAGTACTTC
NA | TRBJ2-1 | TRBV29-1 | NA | CSVVGGNSYDEQFF | TGCAGCGTTGTGGGCGGGAACTCCTACGATGAGCAGTTCTTC
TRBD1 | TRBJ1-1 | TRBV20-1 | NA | CSAAGQGMNTEAFF | TGCAGTGCCGCCGGACAGGGAATGAACACTGAAGCTTTCTTT
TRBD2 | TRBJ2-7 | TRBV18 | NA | CASSPGLGDLYEQYF | TGTGCCAGCTCACCGGGACTAGGGGATCTATACGAGCAGTACTTC
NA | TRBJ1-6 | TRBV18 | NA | CASSPRSSSYNSPLHF | TGTGCCAGCTCCCCGCGGAGCTCCTCCTATAATTCACCCCTCCACTTT
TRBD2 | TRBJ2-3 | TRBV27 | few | CASSLPKASGRSDTQYF | TGTGCCAGCAGTTTACCCAAAGCTAGCGGGAGGTCAGATACGCAGTATTTT
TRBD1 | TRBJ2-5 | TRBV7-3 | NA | CASSPGQGYQETQYF | TGTGCCAGCAGTCCGGGACAGGGATACCAAGAGACCCAGTACTTC
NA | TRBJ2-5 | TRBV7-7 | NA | CASSSRPWGEETQYF | TGTGCTAGCAGCTCACGACCCTGGGGGGAAGAGACCCAGTACTTC
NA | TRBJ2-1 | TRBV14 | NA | CASSQDLAGEQFF | TGTGCCAGCAGCCAAGATCTGGCGGGTGAGCAGTTCTTC
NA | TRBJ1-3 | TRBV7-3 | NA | CASSLNQGSGNTIYF | TGTGCCAGCAGCTTAAACCAGGGCTCTGGAAACACCATATATTTT
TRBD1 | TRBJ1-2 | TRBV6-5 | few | CASSYGTGLSHYGYTF | TGTGCCAGCAGTTACGGGACAGGGCTATCTCACTATGGCTACACCTTC
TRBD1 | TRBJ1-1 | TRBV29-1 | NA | CSVQMGTGGTEAFF | TGCAGCGTTCAGATGGGGACAGGGGGGACTGAAGCTTTCTTT
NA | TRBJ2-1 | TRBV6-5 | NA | CANELDLGAHQFF | TGTGCCAACGAACTCGACCTGGGGGCCCACCAGTTCTTC
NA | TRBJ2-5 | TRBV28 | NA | CASKPEGTQYF | TGTGCCAGCAAGCCCGAGGGGACCCAGTACTTC
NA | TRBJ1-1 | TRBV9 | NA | CASSAQQGGITEAFF | TGTGCCAGCAGCGCCCAACAGGGAGGTATCACTGAAGCTTTCTTT
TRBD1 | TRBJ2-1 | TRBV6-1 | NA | CASSHRDRDFNEQFF | TGTGCCAGCAGTCACCGGGACAGGGACTTCAATGAGCAGTTCTTC
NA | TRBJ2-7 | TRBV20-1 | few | CSAGPGDGQYF | TGCAGTGCTGGCCCGGGGGATGGGCAGTACTTC
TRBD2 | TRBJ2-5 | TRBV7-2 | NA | CASSLNRASGRNEQYF | TGTGCCAGCAGCCTCAACCGGGCTAGCGGGAGGAATGAGCAGTACTTC
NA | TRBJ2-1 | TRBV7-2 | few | CASSLVFLYNEQFF | TGTGCCAGCAGCCTAGTGTTTCTCTACAATGAGCAGTTCTTC
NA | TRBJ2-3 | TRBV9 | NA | CASSVVGAASTDTQYF | TGTGCCAGCAGCGTAGTGGGGGCCGCTAGCACAGATACGCAGTATTTT
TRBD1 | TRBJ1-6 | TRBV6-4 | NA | CASSGTANGPLHF | TGTGCCAGCAGCGGGACAGCGAATGGGCCCCTCCACTTT
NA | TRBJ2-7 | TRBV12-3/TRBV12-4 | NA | CASRPSGAYNEQYF | TGTGCCAGCAGGCCGTCAGGAGCTTACAATGAGCAGTACTTC
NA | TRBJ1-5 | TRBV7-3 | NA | CASSPGMVGQPQHF | TGTGCCAGCAGCCCGGGGATGGTTGGTCAGCCCCAGCATTTT
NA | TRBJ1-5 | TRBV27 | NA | CASSFAGIANQPQHF | TGTGCCAGCAGTTTTGCTGGGATCGCCAATCAGCCCCAGCATTTT
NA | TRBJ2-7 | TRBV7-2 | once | CASSHLPREQYF | TGTGCCAGCAGCCATTTGCCTCGGGAGCAGTACTTC
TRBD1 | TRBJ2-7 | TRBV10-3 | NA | CAISQRQGSYEQYF | TGTGCCATCAGTCAAAGACAGGGTTCCTACGAGCAGTACTTC
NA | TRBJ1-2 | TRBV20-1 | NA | CSAGRSLRGYTF | TGCAGTGCTGGCCGGTCCCTTCGAGGCTACACCTTC
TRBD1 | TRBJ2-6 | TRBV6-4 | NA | CASSRDRVSGANVLTF | TGTGCCAGCAGCCGGGACAGGGTCTCTGGGGCCAACGTCCTGACTTTC
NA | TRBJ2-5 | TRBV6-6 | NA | CASGYRVGETQYF | TGTGCCAGCGGTTACAGGGTGGGGGAGACCCAGTACTTC
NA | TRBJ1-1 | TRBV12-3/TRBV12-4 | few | CASSLGQQNTEAFF | TGTGCCAGCAGCCTGGGGCAGCAGAACACTGAAGCTTTCTTT
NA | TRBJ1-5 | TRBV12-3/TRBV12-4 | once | CASSKTFIGPNQPQHF | TGTGCCAGCAGTAAGACATTCATAGGGCCCAATCAGCCCCAGCATTTT
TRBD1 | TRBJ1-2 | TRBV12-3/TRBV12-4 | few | CASSPQTGGGYGYTF | TGTGCCAGCAGTCCGCAGACAGGGGGAGGCTATGGCTACACCTTC
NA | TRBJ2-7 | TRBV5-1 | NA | CASSSTMGSYEQYF | TGCGCCAGCAGCTCCACTATGGGCTCCTACGAGCAGTACTTC
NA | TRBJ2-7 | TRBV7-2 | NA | CAGSGSYEQYF | TGTGCCGGCAGCGGATCCTACGAGCAGTACTTC
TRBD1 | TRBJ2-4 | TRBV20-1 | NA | CSALPGQGLKNIQYF | TGCAGTGCTCTCCCGGGACAGGGCCTCAAAAACATTCAGTACTTC
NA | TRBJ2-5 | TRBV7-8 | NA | CASSLTATGRGQETQYF | TGTGCCAGCAGCTTGACCGCGACAGGCCGAGGCCAAGAGACCCAGTACTTC
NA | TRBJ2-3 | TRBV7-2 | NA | CASSPRRGSTQYF | TGTGCCAGCAGCCCTAGACGGGGCTCTACGCAGTATTTT
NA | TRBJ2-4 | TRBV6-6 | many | CASSPGAVKNIQYF | TGTGCCAGCAGCCCCGGGGCCGTCAAAAACATTCAGTACTTC